This T cell receptor beta chain originates from a study of control samples from healthy donors and cancer patients (dated by TCRdb to 2020 to 2022). The library was produced with the immunoSEQ multiplex PCR assay. The immuneACCESS repertoire file appears here via TCRdb, limited to in-frame rearrangements. These files lack a portion of the clones; in checked studies, under half of the deficit traces to unresolved V genes, and the cause of the others is not known. This sample holds some 100,000 clones; over 85% were observed only once. The top ten clonotypes cover 8% of the sample. The germline V gene (reference sequence) specifies MNHNY as CDR1 and SVGAGI as CDR2. From its cysteine to its phenylalanine, the CDR3 spans 13 amino acids. Only the CDR3 DNA is retained, 39 bases long and in frame from the first base. Relative to germline, V is missing 7 bases and J is missing 7 bases, with 9 bases of the junction outside any gene match.

Note on this clone: Its antigen is currently not known. No quality values exist for individual bases; no much larger clone is one base distant.

Sequences were obtained from blood. The chain joins TRBV6-6 to TRBJ1-1; the central 7 bases match TRBD1. The TCR comes from a man younger than 30 in good health. The CDR3 is CASITGDPLEAFF. In nucleotide form, the sequence is TGTGCCAGCATCACAGGGGACCCCCTTGAAGCTTTCTTT.